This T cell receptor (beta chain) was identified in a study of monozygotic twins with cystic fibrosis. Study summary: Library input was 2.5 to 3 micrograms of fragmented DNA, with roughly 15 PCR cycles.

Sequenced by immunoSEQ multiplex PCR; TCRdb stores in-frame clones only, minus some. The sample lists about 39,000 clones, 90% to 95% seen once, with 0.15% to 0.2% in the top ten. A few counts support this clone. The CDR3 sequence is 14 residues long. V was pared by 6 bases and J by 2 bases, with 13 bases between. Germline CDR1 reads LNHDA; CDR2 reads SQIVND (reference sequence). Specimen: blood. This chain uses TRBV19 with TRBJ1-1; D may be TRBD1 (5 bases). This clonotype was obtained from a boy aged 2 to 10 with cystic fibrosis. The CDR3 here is CASSKPGDNTEAFF. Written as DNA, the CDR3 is TGTGCCAGTAGCAAACCGGGGGATAACACTGAAGCTTTCTTT.